This TCR beta chain was captured by sequencing in a study of T cell repertoires in cytomegalovirus infection. The study's findings and limits: CMV-specific HLA-C-restricted TCR beta clonotypes dominated the ex vivo response. Of the TCR beta families, the public ones yielded a cumulative frequency that identified carriers of CMV plus the relevant HLA.

The CDR3 totals 14 residues. The germline V gene encodes CDR1 SGDLS and CDR2 YYNGEE. The V end was cut by 3 bases, the J end by 3 bases, with 10 bases between. TCRdb fed the reads into MiXCR, producing one record per CDR3 protein. The profile shows 750,000 to 950,000 distinct CDR3 sequences, just under 30% of them singletons. This clonotype was observed a few times. Its antigen is unknown. The sample was cultured CD8+ T cells from PBMCs, taken from culture after CMV antigen stimulation. This rearrangement joins TRBV9 to TRBJ1-5, with TRBD1 as a possible D gene (5 bases). This TCR was recovered from a human donor in good health (CMV status not recorded). Some clones in this sample may be carry-over from other donors' samples. The CDR3, as DNA: TGTGCCAGCAGCGACCGGGACGTCAATCAGCCCCAGCATTTT. Protein product: CASSDRDVNQPQHF.